The entry that follows covers one T cell receptor beta chain sequence. Measured with immunoSEQ multiplex PCR; TCRdb has only the in-frame clones, and not every one. The data contain about 1.1 million clones, 75% to 85% of them seen just once; the ten biggest clones take up approximately 0.5%. The CDR3 length is 17 residues. Germline CDR1 and CDR2: LGHNA and YSLEER. The V segment lost 3 bases and the J segment 8 bases; nucleotides outside the gene matches: 10. This sample was taken from a study of shared clonotypes between healthy human individuals. This TCR was sampled from a young man in good health. Some clones in this sample may be carry-over from other donors' samples. The chain uses TRBV4-3 and TRBJ2-1, with 13 nucleotides matching TRBD2. Sequenced sample: memory CD4+ T cells from PBMCs. Subset in this sample: CD45RA-negative fraction. The CDR3 spells CASSQARTSGSFYEQFF. The CDR3 DNA reads TGCGCCAGCAGCCAGGCCCGGACTAGCGGGAGTTTTTATGAGCAGTTCTTC.